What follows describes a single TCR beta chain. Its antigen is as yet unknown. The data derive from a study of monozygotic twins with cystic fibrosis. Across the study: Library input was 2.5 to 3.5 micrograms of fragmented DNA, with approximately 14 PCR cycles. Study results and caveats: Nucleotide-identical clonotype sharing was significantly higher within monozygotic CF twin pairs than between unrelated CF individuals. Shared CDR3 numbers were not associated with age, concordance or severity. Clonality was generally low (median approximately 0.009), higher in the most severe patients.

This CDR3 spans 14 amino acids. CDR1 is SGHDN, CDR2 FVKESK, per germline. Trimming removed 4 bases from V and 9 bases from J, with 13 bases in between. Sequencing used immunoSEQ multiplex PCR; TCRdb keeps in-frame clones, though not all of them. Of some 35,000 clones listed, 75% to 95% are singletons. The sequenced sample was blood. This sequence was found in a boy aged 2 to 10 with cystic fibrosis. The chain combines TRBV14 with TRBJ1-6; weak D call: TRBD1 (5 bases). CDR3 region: CASSLGTDFSPLHF. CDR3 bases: TGTGCCAGCAGCCTTGGGACGGATTTTTCACCCCTCCACTTT.